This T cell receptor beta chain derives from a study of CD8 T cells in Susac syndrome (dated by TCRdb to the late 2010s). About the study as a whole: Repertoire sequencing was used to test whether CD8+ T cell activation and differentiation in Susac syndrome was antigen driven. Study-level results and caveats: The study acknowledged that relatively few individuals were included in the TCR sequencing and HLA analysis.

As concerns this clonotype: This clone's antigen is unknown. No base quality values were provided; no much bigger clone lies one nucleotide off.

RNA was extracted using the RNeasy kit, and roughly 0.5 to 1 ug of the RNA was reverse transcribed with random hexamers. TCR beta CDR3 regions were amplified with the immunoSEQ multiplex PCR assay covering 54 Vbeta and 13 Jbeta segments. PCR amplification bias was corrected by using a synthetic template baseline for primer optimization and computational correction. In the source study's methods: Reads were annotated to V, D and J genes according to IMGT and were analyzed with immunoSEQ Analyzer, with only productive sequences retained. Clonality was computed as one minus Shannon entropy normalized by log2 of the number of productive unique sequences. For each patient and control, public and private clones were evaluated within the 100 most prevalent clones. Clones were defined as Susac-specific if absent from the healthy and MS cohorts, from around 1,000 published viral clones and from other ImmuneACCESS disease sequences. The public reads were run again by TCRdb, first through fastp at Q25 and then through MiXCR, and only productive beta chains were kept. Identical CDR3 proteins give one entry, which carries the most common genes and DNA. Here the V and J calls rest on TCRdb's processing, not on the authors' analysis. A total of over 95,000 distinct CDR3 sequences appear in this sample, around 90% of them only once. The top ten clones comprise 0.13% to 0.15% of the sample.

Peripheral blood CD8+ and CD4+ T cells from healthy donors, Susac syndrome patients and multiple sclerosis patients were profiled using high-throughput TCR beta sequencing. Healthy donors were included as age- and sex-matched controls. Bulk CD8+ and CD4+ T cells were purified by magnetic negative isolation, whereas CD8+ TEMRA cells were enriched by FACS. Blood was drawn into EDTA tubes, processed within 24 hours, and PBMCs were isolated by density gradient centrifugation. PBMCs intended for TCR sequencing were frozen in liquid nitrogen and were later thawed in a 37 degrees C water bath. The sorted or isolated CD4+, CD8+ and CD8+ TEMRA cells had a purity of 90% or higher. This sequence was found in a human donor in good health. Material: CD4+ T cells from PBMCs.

The CDR3 sequence is CASSMGQALTQPQHF. The nucleotide sequence is TGTGCCAGCAGCATGGGACAGGCCTTGACCCAGCCCCAGCATTTT. The chain couples TRBV5-6 to TRBJ1-5; a stretch of 8 junction bases matches TRBD1. The germline V gene provides CDR1 SGHDT and CDR2 YYEEEE. From its cysteine to its phenylalanine, the CDR3 spans 15 amino acids. CDR3 DNA is the only sequence kept; it has 45 bases, read in frame from the first base. For this chain, trimming is 4 bases at the V end and 7 bases at the J end, and the number of junction bases without a gene match is 10.